The 24 T cell receptor beta chains in this list originate from one sample, sequenced in a study of graft-versus-host responses after intestinal transplantation. For these TCRs, the target antigens are not known. Only in-frame clones appear in the TCRdb table, and some are missing; sequencing was by immunoSEQ multiplex PCR. Of over 100,000 clones in the sample, around 93% are singletons; the top ten hold 0.095% to 0.15%. The starting material was unstimulated CD4+ T cells sorted from spleen or lymph node cells, obtained before intestinal transplant. The receptors originated from a human donor who received an intestinal transplant.

This clone was detected a few times. The V gene is TRBV9, the J gene TRBJ1-3, with D unclear. The CDR3 runs to 14 residues. Germline CDR1 is SGDLS and CDR2 is YYNGEE. V was pared by 0 bases and J by 1 base, with 5 bases between. The CDR3 DNA sequence: TGTGCCAGCAGCGTAGTAGGGTCTGGAAACACCATATATTTT. Translation gives CASSVVGSGNTIYF.

The V and J genes are TRBV9 and TRBJ1-2; D remains unclear. CDR1 SGDLS and CDR2 YYNGEE come from the germline V gene. This CDR3 has 13 residues. V dropped 6 bases and J dropped 8 bases, with 17 bases sitting between them. In DNA, the CDR3 is TGTGCCAGCACCCCTTCTTCTATGGTAGGCTACACCTTC. Translation gives CASTPSSMVGYTF.

The J gene is TRBJ2-6, the V gene TRBV18, with 8 bases identical to TRBD1. In germline, CDR1 is KGHSH, CDR2 LQKENI. Trimming removed 3 bases from V and 5 bases from J; junction bases left unmatched: 9. The CDR3 length is 17 residues. The CDR3 here is CASSPMDRAERANVLTF. CDR3 in DNA: TGTGCCAGCTCACCTATGGACAGGGCGGAAAGGGCCAACGTCCTGACTTTC.

The chain uses TRBV5-6 and TRBJ2-7, with unresolved D. The germline CDR1 and CDR2 sequences are SGHDT and YYEEEE. V lost 1 base and J 6 bases, leaving 5 bases between the germline ends. This CDR3 spans 11 amino acids. The CDR3 sequence is CASSLSSEQYF. CDR3 DNA sequence: TGTGCCAGCAGCTTGAGCTCCGAGCAGTACTTC. The full variable domain, with the rest looked up from reference TRBV5-6 and TRBJ2-7, is DAGVTQSPTHLIKTRGQQVTLRCSPKSGHDTVSWYQQALGQGPQFIFQYYEEEERQRGNFPDRFSGHQFPNYSSELNVNALLLGDSALYLCASSLSSEQYFGPGTRLTVT.

The chain employs TRBV2 and TRBJ2-4; no clear D. CDR1 and CDR2 (germline): SNHLY, FYNNEI. V was trimmed by 1 base and J by 0 bases, leaving 7 bases between them. This CDR3 has 15 residues. The CDR3 sequence: CASSEELLAKNIQYF. DNA for the CDR3: TGTGCCAGCAGTGAAGAACTTCTAGCCAAAAACATTCAGTACTTC.

This clone was observed a single time. The chain is built from TRBV6-6 and TRBJ2-7; 11 bases match TRBD1. The CDR3 spans 14 residues. V dropped 7 bases and J dropped 2; count of bases not matched to a gene: 4. Germline-derived CDR1 and CDR2 are MNHNY and SVGAGI (reference sequence). The CDR3 loop is CASTPGQGAYEQYF. The DNA for the CDR3 is TGTGCCAGCACCCCGGGACAGGGGGCCTACGAGCAGTACTTC.

The chain has TRBV5-1 and TRBJ1-2, with D unclear. The CDR3 contains 15 residues. Germline CDR1 and CDR2: SGHRS and YFSETQ. Trimming took off 0 bases at V and 4 bases at J, with 13 bases between the two ends. For the CDR3, the DNA is TGCGCCAGCAGCTTGGGGCCGACGGCGAGCTATGGCTACACCTTC. Protein sequence: CASSLGPTASYGYTF.

This clone appeared once. The V call is TRBV2, the J call TRBJ1-4; the D is unclear. The germline gives CDR1 SNHLY, CDR2 FYNNEI. Trimming cost V 6 bases and J 4 bases, with 12 bases left between them. This CDR3 contains 14 residues. Written as DNA, the CDR3 is TGTGCCAGCAGCGAGACACGGATTAATGAAAAACTGTTTTTT. As protein: CASSETRINEKLFF.

The J gene is TRBJ1-1, the V gene TRBV2, with 12 bases identical to TRBD1. Unmatched junction bases numbered 14, after V lost 7 bases and J lost 5 bases. This CDR3 has 17 residues. Germline V gives CDR1 SNHLY, CDR2 FYNNEI. CDR3 protein: CASTTRGQGATRTEAFF. The CDR3 bases are TGTGCCAGCACGACACGGGGACAGGGGGCGACCCGGACTGAAGCTTTCTTT.

In its sample, this clone was seen once. The chain links TRBV14 to TRBJ2-5; D unclear. Trimming removed 0 bases from V and 6 bases from J, with 5 bases in between. In germline, CDR1 is SGHDN, CDR2 FVKESK. This CDR3 contains 12 residues. In nucleotides, the CDR3 is TGTGCCAGCAGCCAAGATCGGCAGACCCAGTACTTC. Its protein product is CASSQDRQTQYF. The variable domain in full, with the rest retrieved from reference TRBV14 and TRBJ2-5, is EAGVTQFPSHSVIEKGQTVTLRCDPISGHDNLYWYRRVMGKEIKFLLHFVKESKQDESGMPNNRFLAERTGGTYSTLKVQPAELEDSGVYFCASSQDRQTQYFGPGTRLLVL.

This clone has a handful of counts. The chain uses TRBV19 and TRBJ1-2, with 10 bases matching TRBD1. Germline V gene data show CDR1 as LNHDA and CDR2 as SQIVND (reference sequence). The length of the CDR3 is 16 residues. J gave up 4 bases and V 3 bases, and 8 bases lay outside the gene matches. CDR3 protein: CASSIPGQGGGYGYTF. Written as DNA, the CDR3 is TGTGCCAGTAGTATCCCCGGACAGGGGGGAGGCTATGGCTACACCTTC.

This clone was recorded once. This sequence joins TRBV5-1 and TRBJ2-7; a possible D gene is TRBD1 (5 bases). Trimming shortened V by 0 bases and J by 4 bases, and 11 bases separated the two germline ends. Germline loops: CDR1 SGHRS, CDR2 YFSETQ. This CDR3 region has 14 residues. The CDR3 DNA reads as TGCGCCAGCAGCTTGGCCGGAAAGGGGTACGAGCAGTACTTC. This sequence encodes CASSLAGKGYEQYF.

The chain carries TRBV14 and TRBJ2-7, with TRBD1 matching over 8 bases. V shed 4 bases and J 2 bases; nucleotides not matched to a gene: 4. From germline, CDR1 is SGHDN and CDR2 FVKESK. This CDR3 comprises 14 residues. In DNA, the CDR3 is TGTGCCAGCAGCCGACAGGGGACAACCTACGAGCAGTACTTC. This codes for CASSRQGTTYEQYF.

The V call is TRBV30, the J call TRBJ2-7; D is perhaps TRBD1 (5 bases). V shed 1 base and J shed 0 bases, with 13 bases lying between them. CDR1 GTSNPN and CDR2 SVGIG come from the germline V gene (reference sequence). The CDR3 sequence is 15 residues long. This CDR3 is CAWSGARTSSYEQYF. CDR3 sequence (DNA): TGTGCCTGGAGTGGCGCTAGGACAAGCTCCTACGAGCAGTACTTC.

The chain uses TRBV19 and TRBJ1-2; the D is unclear. The CDR3 is 13 amino acids. Germline assignment: CDR1 LNHDA and CDR2 SQIVND (reference sequence). V dropped 6 bases and J dropped 2 bases, with 10 bases sitting between them. Written as DNA, the CDR3 is TGTGCCAGTAGGGAGACTGGAAACTATGGCTACACCTTC. Translation: CASRETGNYGYTF.

The chain recombines TRBV21-1 with TRBJ2-1; the D call in the table, TRBD2, was not verified against the DNA. TRBV21-1 is a pseudogene locus. The CDR3 spans 18 residues. CDR3 nucleotides: TGTGCCAGCAGCAAAGCTCCCCCGACTAGCATCGCCTACAATGAGCAGTTCTTC. This translates into CASSKAPPTSIAYNEQFF.

This chain links TRBV6-6 with TRBJ2-5; D is possibly TRBD2 (5 bases). The germline V gene encodes CDR1 MNHNY and CDR2 SVGAGI (reference sequence). CDR3 length equals 11 residues. V shed 10 bases and J shed 5 bases, with 11 bases lying between them. CDR3 loop: CATGVGETQYF. CDR3 in DNA: TGTGCCACCGGGGTGGGGGAGACCCAGTACTTC.

The chain combines TRBV28 with TRBJ2-3; D remains unclear. Germline CDR1 reads MDHEN; CDR2 reads SYDVKM. The CDR3 is made up of 12 amino acids. Trimming pared 3 bases from V and 7 bases from J, leaving 8 bases between. The DNA for the CDR3 is TGTGCCAGCAGTTTGCTGATTTATACGCAGTATTTT. It yields the protein CASSLLIYTQYF.

The chain links TRBV30 to TRBJ2-5; 10 nucleotides align to TRBD2. CDR1 is GTSNPN and CDR2 is SVGIG in the germline V gene (reference sequence). V trimming: 1 base; J trimming: 4 bases; junction bases outside the gene matches: 12. This CDR3 comprises 17 residues. The CDR3 is CAWSARTSGILAETQYF. CDR3 DNA sequence: TGTGCCTGGAGTGCCCGGACTAGCGGCATACTCGCAGAGACCCAGTACTTC.

This clone appeared once. The chain carries TRBV5-1 and TRBJ1-1, with no clear D. Per the germline V gene, CDR1 is SGHRS and CDR2 is YFSETQ. The CDR3 sequence is 15 residues long. The V gene lost 2 bases and the J gene lost 0 bases, with 11 bases spanning the gap. The CDR3, as DNA: TGCGCCAGCAGCTTTGCCGGGAGCATGAACACTGAAGCTTTCTTT. As protein: CASSFAGSMNTEAFF.

The rearrangement joins TRBV28 to TRBJ1-6; no clear D. The CDR3 is 14 residues long. Trimming pared 5 bases from V and 1 base from J, leaving 6 bases between. Germline CDR1 and CDR2: MDHEN and SYDVKM. The CDR3, as DNA: TGTGCCAGCAGTGCACCGTCCTATAATTCACCCCTCCACTTT. This gives the protein CASSAPSYNSPLHF.

The V and J genes are TRBV6-5 and TRBJ2-2; D not resolved. Germline lookup yields CDR1 MNHEY and CDR2 SVGAGI. The CDR3 has 12 amino acids. V dropped 6 bases and J dropped 14 bases, with 16 bases sitting between them. In DNA, the CDR3 is TGTGCCAGCAGCTCCGACCCCGCGCGACTGTTTTTT. It encodes CASSSDPARLFF.

This chain links TRBV28 with TRBJ2-7; TRBD1 agrees at 7 bases. The CDR3 runs 14 residues. Germline V CDR1 and CDR2: MDHEN, SYDVKM. With V trimmed by 4 bases and J by 0 bases, 3 bases remained unmatched. CDR3 coding DNA: TGTGCCAGCAGTTCGGGACAGCTCTCCTACGAGCAGTACTTC. This codes for CASSSGQLSYEQYF.

V is TRBV9 and J is TRBJ1-2, with 7 bases lining up with TRBD1. The CDR3 is 14 amino acids. Trimming at V came to 3 bases and at J to 4 bases, leaving 6 bases not matched to a gene. Germline CDR1 is SGDLS and CDR2 is YYNGEE. The CDR3 sequence is CASSEHRGSYGYTF. The CDR3 nucleotides are TGTGCCAGCAGCGAACACAGGGGTTCCTATGGCTACACCTTC.